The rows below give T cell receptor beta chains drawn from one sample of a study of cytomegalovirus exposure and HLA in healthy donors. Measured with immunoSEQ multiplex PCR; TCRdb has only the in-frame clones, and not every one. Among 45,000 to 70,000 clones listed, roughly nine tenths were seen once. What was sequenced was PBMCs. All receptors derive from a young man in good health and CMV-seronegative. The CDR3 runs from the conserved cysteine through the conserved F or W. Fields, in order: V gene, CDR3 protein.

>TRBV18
CASSETGQGGATQYF
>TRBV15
CATGEFSYEQYF
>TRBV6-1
CASSAQGAGAIQYF
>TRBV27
CASPPREQYF
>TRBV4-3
CASSQDRQNYEQYF
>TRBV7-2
CASSRPEVELPDTQYF
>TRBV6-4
CASRREDRKIYGYTF
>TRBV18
CASSLTGNPSGTEAFF
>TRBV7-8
CASSTRNSEKLFF
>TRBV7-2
CASSPKWWPTDTQYF
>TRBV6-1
CASRTGVNTEAFF
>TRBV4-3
CASSQQIGDTQYF
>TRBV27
CASSPEGQLQAFF
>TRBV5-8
CASSLGQGTYNEQFF
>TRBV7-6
CASSLAQETQYF
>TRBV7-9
CASSRCSSYEQYF
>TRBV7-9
CASSLSGGGYNEQFF
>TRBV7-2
CASSLNLGASGNTEAFF
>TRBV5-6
CASSGSLVTLVDEQFF
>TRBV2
CASSWGGLAGLNEQFF
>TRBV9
CASSADSESSIYF